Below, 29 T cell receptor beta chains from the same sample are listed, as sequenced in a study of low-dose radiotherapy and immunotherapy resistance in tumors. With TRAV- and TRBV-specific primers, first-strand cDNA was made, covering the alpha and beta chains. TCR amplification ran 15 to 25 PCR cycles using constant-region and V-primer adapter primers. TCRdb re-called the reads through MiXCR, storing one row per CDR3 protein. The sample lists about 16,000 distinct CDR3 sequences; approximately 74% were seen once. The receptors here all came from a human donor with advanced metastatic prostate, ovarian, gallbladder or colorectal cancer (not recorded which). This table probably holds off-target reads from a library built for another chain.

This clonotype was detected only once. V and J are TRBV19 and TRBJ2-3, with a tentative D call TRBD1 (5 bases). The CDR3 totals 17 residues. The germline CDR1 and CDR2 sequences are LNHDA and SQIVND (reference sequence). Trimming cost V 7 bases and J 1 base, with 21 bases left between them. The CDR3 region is CASTRRSLRQRTDTQYF. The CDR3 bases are TGTGCCAGTACCCGTCGCTCCCTAAGACAGCGCACAGATACGCAGTATTTT. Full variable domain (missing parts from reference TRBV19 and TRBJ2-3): DGGITQSPKYLFRKEGQNVTLSCEQNLNHDAMYWYRQDPGQGLRLIYYSQIVNDFQKGDIAEGYSVSREKKESFPLTVTSAQKNPTAFYLCASTRRSLRQRTDTQYFGPGTRLTVL.

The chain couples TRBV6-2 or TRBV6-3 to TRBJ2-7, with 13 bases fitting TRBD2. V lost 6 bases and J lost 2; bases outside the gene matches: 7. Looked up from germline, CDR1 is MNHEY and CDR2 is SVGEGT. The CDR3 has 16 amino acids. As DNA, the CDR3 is TGTGCCAGCAGACCAGGGACTAGCGGGATCACCTACGAGCAGTACTTC. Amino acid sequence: CASRPGTSGITYEQYF.

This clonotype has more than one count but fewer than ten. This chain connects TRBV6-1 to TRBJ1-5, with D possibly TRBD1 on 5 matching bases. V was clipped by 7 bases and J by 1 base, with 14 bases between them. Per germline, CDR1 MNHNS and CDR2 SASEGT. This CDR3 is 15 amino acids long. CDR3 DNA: TGTGCCAGCACCTACGTAAGGGGAAGCAATCAGCCCCAGCATTTT. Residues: CASTYVRGSNQPQHF.

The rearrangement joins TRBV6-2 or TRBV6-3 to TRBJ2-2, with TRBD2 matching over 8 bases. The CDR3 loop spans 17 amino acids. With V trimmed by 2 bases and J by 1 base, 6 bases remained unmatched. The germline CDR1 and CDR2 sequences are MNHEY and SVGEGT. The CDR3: CASSYVAGRVNTGELFF. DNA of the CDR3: TGTGCCAGCAGTTACGTGGCCGGGAGGGTGAACACCGGGGAGCTGTTTTTT.

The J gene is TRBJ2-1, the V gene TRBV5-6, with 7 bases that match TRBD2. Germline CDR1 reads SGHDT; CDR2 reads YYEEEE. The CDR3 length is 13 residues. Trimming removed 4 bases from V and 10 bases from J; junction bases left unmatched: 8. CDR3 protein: CASSLGTIQEQFF. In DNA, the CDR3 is TGTGCCAGCAGCCTTGGGACTATCCAAGAGCAGTTCTTC. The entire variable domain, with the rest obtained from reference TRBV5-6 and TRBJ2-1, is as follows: DAGVTQSPTHLIKTRGQQVTLRCSPKSGHDTVSWYQQALGQGPQFIFQYYEEEERQRGNFPDRFSGHQFPNYSSELNVNALLLGDSALYLCASSLGTIQEQFFGPGTRLTVL.

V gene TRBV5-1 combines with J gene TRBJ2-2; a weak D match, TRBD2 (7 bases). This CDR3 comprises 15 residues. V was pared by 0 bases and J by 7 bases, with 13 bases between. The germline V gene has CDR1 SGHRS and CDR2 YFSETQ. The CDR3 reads CASSLDGGRNGELFF. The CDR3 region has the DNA TGCGCCAGCAGCTTGGACGGGGGGCGAAACGGGGAGCTGTTTTTT.

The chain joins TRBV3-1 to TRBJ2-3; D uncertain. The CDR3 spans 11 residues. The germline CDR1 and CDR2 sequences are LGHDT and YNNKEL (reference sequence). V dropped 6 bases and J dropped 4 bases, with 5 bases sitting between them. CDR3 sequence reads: CASSSSDTQYF. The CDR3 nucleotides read TGTGCCAGCAGTTCGTCAGATACGCAGTATTTT.

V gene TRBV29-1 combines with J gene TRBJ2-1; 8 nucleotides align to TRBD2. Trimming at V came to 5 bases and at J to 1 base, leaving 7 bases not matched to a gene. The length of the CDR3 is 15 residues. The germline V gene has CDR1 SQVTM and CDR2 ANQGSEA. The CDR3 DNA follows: TGCAGCGTTTACGCCACGGGGGGGTCCTACAATGAGCAGTTCTTC. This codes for CSVYATGGSYNEQFF.

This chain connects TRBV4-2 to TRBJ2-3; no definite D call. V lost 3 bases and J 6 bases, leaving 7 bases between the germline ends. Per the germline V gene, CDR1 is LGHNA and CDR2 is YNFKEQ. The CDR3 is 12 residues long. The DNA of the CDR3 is TGTGCCAGCAGCCACCCCGGGGATACGCAGTATTTT. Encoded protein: CASSHPGDTQYF.

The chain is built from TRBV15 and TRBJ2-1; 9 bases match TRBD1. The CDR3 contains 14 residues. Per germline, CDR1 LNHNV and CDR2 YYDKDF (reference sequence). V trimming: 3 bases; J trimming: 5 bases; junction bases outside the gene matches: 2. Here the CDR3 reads CATSRDRGDNEQFF. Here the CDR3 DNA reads TGTGCCACCAGCAGGGACAGGGGCGACAATGAGCAGTTCTTC.

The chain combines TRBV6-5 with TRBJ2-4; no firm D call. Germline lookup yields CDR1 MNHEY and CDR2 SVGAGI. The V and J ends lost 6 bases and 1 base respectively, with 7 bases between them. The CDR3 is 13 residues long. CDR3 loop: CASREVAKNIQYF. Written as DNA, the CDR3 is TGTGCCAGCAGAGAAGTGGCCAAAAACATTCAGTACTTC.

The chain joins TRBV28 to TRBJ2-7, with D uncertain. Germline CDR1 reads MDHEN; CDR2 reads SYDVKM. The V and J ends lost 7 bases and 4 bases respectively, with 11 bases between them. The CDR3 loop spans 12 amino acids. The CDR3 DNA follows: TGTGCCAGCACCAAAATGGGTTACGAGCAGTACTTC. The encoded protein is CASTKMGYEQYF.

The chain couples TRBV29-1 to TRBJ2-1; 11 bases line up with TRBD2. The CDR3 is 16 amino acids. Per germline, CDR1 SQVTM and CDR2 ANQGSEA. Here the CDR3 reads CSATSGIPGALNEQFF. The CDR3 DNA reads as TGCAGTGCGACTAGCGGGATCCCGGGCGCCCTCAATGAGCAGTTCTTC.

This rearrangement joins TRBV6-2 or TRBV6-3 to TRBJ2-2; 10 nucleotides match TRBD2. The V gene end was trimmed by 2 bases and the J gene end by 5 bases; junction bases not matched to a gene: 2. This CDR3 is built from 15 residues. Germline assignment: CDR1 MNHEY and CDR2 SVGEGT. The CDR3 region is CASSYSGRVTGELFF. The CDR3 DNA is TGTGCCAGCAGTTACAGCGGGAGGGTTACCGGGGAGCTGTTTTTT.

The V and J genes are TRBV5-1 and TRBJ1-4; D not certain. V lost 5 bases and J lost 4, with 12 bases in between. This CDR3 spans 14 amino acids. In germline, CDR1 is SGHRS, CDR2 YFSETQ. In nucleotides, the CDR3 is TGCGCCAGCAGGGAGGACTTTTTTAATGAAAAACTGTTTTTT. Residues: CASREDFFNEKLFF.

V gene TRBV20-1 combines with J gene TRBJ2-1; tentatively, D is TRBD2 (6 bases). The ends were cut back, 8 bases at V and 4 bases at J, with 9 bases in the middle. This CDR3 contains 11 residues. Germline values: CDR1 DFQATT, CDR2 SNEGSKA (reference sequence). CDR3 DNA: TGCAGTTGCGGGATTTACAATGAGCAGTTCTTC. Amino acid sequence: CSCGIYNEQFF.

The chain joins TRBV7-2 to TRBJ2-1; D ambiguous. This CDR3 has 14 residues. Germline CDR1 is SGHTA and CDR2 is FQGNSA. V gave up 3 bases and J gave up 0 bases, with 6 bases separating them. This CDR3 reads CASSFPFSYNEQFF. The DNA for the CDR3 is TGTGCCAGCAGCTTCCCCTTCTCCTACAATGAGCAGTTCTTC.

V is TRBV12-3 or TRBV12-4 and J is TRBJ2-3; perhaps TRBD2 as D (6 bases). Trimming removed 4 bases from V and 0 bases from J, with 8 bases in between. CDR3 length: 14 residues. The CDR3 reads CASSWRGSTDTQYF. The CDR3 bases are TGTGCCAGCAGTTGGAGGGGAAGCACAGATACGCAGTATTTT.

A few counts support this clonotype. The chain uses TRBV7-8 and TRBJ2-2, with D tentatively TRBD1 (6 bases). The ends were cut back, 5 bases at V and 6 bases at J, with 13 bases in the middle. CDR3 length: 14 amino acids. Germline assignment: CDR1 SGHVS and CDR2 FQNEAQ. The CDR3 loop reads CASSPSNRAGELFF. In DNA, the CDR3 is TGTGCCAGCAGCCCCTCAAACAGGGCCGGGGAGCTGTTTTTT.

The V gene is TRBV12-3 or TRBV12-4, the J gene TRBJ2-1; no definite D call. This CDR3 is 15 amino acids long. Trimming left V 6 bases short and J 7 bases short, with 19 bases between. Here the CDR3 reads CASSLGKSIGNEQFF. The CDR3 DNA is TGTGCCAGCAGCCTCGGAAAAAGCATCGGGAATGAGCAGTTCTTC.

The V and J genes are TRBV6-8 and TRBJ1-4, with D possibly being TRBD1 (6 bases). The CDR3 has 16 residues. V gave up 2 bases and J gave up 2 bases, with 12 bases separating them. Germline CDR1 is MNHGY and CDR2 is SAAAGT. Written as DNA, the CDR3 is TGTGCCAGCAGTTACCAAGGGGGGCGGACTAATGAAAAACTGTTTTTT. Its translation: CASSYQGGRTNEKLFF.

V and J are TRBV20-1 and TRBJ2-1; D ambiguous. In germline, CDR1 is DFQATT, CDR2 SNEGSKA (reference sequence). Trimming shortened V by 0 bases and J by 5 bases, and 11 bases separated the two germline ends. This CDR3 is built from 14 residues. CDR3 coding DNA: TGCAGTGCTAGAGATCTCGGCCGTCACAATGAGCAGTTCTTC. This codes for CSARDLGRHNEQFF.

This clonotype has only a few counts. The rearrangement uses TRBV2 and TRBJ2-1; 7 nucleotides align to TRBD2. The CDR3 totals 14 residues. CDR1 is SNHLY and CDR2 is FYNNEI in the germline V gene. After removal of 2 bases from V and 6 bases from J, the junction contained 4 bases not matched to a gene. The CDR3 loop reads CASSETSVANEQFF. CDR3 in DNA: TGTGCCAGCAGTGAAACTAGCGTTGCCAATGAGCAGTTCTTC.

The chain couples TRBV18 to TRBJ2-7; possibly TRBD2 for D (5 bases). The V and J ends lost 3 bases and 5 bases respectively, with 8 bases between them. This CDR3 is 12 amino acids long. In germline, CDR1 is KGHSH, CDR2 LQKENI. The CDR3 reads CASSPSGNEQYF. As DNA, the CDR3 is TGTGCCAGCTCACCCAGCGGAAACGAGCAGTACTTC.

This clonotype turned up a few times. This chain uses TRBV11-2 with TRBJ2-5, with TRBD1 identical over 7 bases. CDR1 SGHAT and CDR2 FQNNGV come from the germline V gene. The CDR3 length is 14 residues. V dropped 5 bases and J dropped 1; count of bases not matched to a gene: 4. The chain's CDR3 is CASSKTGLQETQYF. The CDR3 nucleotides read TGTGCCAGCAGCAAGACAGGGCTCCAAGAGACCCAGTACTTC. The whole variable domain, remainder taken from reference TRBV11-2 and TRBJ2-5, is EAGVAQSPRYKIIEKRQSVAFWCNPISGHATLYWYQQILGQGPKLLIQFQNNGVVDDSQLPKDRFSAERLKGVDSTLKIQPAKLEDSAVYLCASSKTGLQETQYFGPGTRLLVL.

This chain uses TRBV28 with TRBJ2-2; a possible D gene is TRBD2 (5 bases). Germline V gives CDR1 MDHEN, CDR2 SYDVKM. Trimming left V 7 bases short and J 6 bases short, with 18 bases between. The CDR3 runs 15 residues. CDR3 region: CASTKGDTRSGELFF. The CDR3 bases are TGTGCCAGCACTAAGGGAGACACTCGCTCCGGGGAGCTGTTTTTT.

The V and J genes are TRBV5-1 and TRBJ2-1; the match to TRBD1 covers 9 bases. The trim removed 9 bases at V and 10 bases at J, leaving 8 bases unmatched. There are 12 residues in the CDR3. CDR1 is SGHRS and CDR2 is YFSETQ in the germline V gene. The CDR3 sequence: CANQQGAGEQFF. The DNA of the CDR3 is TGCGCCAACCAACAGGGGGCGGGGGAGCAGTTCTTC.

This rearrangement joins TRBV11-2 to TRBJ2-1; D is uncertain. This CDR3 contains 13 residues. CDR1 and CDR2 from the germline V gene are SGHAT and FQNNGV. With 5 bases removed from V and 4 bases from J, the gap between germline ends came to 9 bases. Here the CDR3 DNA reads TGTGCCAGCAGCAAGGAGCTATACAATGAGCAGTTCTTC. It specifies CASSKELYNEQFF.

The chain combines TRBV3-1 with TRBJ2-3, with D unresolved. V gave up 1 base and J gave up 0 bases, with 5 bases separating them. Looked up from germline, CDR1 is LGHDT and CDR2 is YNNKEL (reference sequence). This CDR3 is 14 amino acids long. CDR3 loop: CASSQAISTDTQYF. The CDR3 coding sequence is TGTGCCAGCAGCCAAGCTATAAGCACAGATACGCAGTATTTT.